This T cell receptor beta chain was sequenced in a study of cytomegalovirus exposure and HLA in healthy donors. Regarding this clone: Its antigen remains unidentified.

The donors gave bone marrow, and they were healthy. The junction had 12 bases not matched to a gene; V was cut back by 5 bases and J by 1 base. Germline loops: CDR1 MNHEY, CDR2 SMNVEV (reference sequence). The CDR3 is 17 amino acids. PCR primers comprised 60 Vbeta and 13 Jbeta primers. Data came from immunoSEQ multiplex PCR; TCRdb stores just in-frame clones and leaves some out. The table shows just over 200,000 clones, with approximately 85% occurring only once. General observations from the study: Certain indistinguishable V segments, among them TRBV6-2 and TRBV6-3, were excluded. It was only CMV serostatus that was available as immune exposure information. There was a cluster of highly shared sequence variants that was likely a sequencing artifact.

The specimen sequenced was PBMCs. V and J are TRBV27 and TRBJ2-7; 9 nucleotides line up with TRBD1. The clonotype originates from a middle-aged woman in good health and CMV-seronegative. CDR3 protein: CASSPSPGQGHSYEQYF. The CDR3 DNA sequence: TGTGCCAGCAGTCCCAGCCCGGGACAGGGACATTCCTACGAGCAGTACTTC.